This T cell receptor (beta chain) was profiled in a study of cytomegalovirus exposure and HLA in healthy donors. Germline V lookup: CDR1 SGHTS, CDR2 YDEGEE. J gave up 7 bases and V 0 bases, and 3 bases lay outside the gene matches. The CDR3 is made up of 14 amino acids. 13 Jbeta primers and 60 Vbeta primers were used for the PCR. The protocol was immunoSEQ multiplex PCR, while the TCRdb copy is restricted to in-frame clones and leaves out a portion. The sample totals approximately 130,000 clones. Study-wide findings and caveats: Previous analysis showed most TCR beta V segments were productive about 87% or about 30% of the time. The authors later found most CMV-associated TCR beta chains appeared HLA-restricted. A highly shared variant cluster was judged a likely technical artifact. The study designated 150 or so TCR beta chains cytomegalovirus-associated.

Worth noting for this clone: As yet, its antigen is unknown.

The sequenced sample was PBMCs. The TCR originated in a woman in her fifties or sixties in good health and CMV-seronegative. This chain connects TRBV5-8 to TRBJ2-1; TRBD2 aligns across 8 bases. CDR3 loop: CASSLAGGWNEQFF. DNA for the CDR3: TGTGCCAGCAGCTTGGCGGGGGGGTGGAATGAGCAGTTCTTC.